This T cell receptor (beta chain) appears in the sequencing data of a study of shared clonotypes between healthy human individuals. Each sorted subset replicate got 200 ng genomic DNA, about 33,000 genomes. The table came from immunoSEQ multiplex PCR; TCRdb's copy has only in-frame clones and leaves some out. This repertoire shows 1.4 million to 1.5 million clones, over 95% found once; its top ten account for about 1.2%. Note on this clone: Its antigen is not identified.

Regarding the study as a whole: Only blood was sampled, and tissue TCR repertoires likely differ from blood ones.

Trimming took off 0 bases at V and 5 bases at J, with 11 bases between the two ends. The CDR3 totals 14 residues. Germline lookup yields CDR1 SGHRS and CDR2 YFSETQ. Sequencing input: naive CD4+ T cells sorted from blood. Subset meaning: CD45RA+ positively selected. The chain carries TRBV5-1 and TRBJ1-2; D might be TRBD1 (6 bases). This sequence was found in a man aged 30-40 years in good health. The CDR3 nucleotides read TGCGCCAGCAGCTTGGGGGCGACAGGTTATGGCTACACCTTC. Translated, it gives CASSLGATGYGYTF.